A selection of T cell receptor beta chains follows, all from one sample in a study of T cells in Graves' hyperthyroidism and ophthalmopathy. TCRdb analysed the multiplex PCR reads with MiXCR anew, one entry per CDR3 protein. Seen here are about 640,000 distinct CDR3 sequences, less than 25% observed once, and the top ten hold about 35%. The sequenced sample was blood. All receptors derive from a man aged 25-45 years with Graves' ophthalmopathy. Each CDR3 is given with its conserved first and last residue. Fields, in order: V gene, clone size, D gene, J gene, CDR3 protein, CDR3 DNA. A D gene is named only where the DNA matches it firmly. The listing skips clone size in some rows; elsewhere it reads once, few, many or a size class.

v_gene: TRBV6-1
abundance: .
d_gene: TRBD1
j_gene: TRBJ1-6
CDR3aa: CASSGTGADSPLHF
CDR3nt: TGTGCCAGCAGCGGGACAGGGGCAGATTCACCCCTCCACTTT

v_gene: TRBV28
abundance: many
d_gene: TRBD1
j_gene: TRBJ2-1
CDR3aa: CASSWGTGVDNEQFF
CDR3nt: TGTGCCAGCAGTTGGGGGACAGGGGTAGACAATGAGCAGTTCTTC

v_gene: TRBV5-5
abundance: few
d_gene: .
j_gene: TRBJ2-1
CDR3aa: CASSRRLVEQFF
CDR3nt: TGTGCCAGCAGCCGGAGACTAGTCGAGCAGTTCTTC

v_gene: TRBV28
abundance: many
d_gene: .
j_gene: TRBJ1-5
CDR3aa: CASSPFRSNQPQHF
CDR3nt: TGTGCCAGCAGTCCGTTTAGAAGCAATCAGCCCCAGCATTTT

v_gene: TRBV20-1
abundance: .
d_gene: TRBD2
j_gene: TRBJ2-1
CDR3aa: CSAGIAGGNNEQFF
CDR3nt: TGCAGTGCGGGGATAGCGGGAGGAAACAATGAGCAGTTCTTC

v_gene: TRBV7-6
abundance: many
d_gene: TRBD2
j_gene: TRBJ2-7
CDR3aa: CASSPTLAGRYEQYF
CDR3nt: TGTGCCAGCAGCCCCACCCTAGCGGGTCGATACGAGCAGTACTTC

v_gene: TRBV7-2
abundance: few
d_gene: TRBD2
j_gene: TRBJ2-1
CDR3aa: CASSLDSGSNEQFF
CDR3nt: TGTGCCAGCAGCTTAGATAGCGGGAGCAATGAGCAGTTCTTC

v_gene: TRBV27
abundance: few
d_gene: TRBD2
j_gene: TRBJ2-7
CDR3aa: CASSHRLAGSYEQYF
CDR3nt: TGTGCCAGCAGCCACAGACTAGCGGGGTCCTACGAGCAGTACTTC

v_gene: TRBV2
abundance: many
d_gene: .
j_gene: TRBJ2-1
CDR3aa: CASSRVEREQFF
CDR3nt: TGTGCCAGCAGTCGTGTAGAACGTGAGCAGTTCTTC

v_gene: TRBV29-1
abundance: few
d_gene: TRBD2
j_gene: TRBJ2-1
CDR3aa: CSVNGLAGVNEQFF
CDR3nt: TGCAGCGTCAACGGGCTAGCGGGAGTCAATGAGCAGTTCTTC

v_gene: TRBV5-1
abundance: few
d_gene: TRBD1
j_gene: TRBJ2-4
CDR3aa: CASSNGLVDRLGIQYF
CDR3nt: TGCGCCAGCAGTAACGGACTTGTGGACAGGTTAGGCATTCAGTACTTC

v_gene: TRBV18
abundance: .
d_gene: TRBD2
j_gene: TRBJ2-3
CDR3aa: CASSPGLGADTQYF
CDR3nt: TGTGCCAGCTCACCGGGACTAGGCGCAGATACGCAGTATTTT

v_gene: TRBV30
abundance: few
d_gene: TRBD2
j_gene: TRBJ2-7
CDR3aa: CAWTVGASGRREQYF
CDR3nt: TGTGCCTGGACGGTCGGAGCTAGCGGGAGACGCGAGCAGTACTTC

v_gene: TRBV28
abundance: .
d_gene: .
j_gene: TRBJ2-3
CDR3aa: CASSFSRWESTDTQYF
CDR3nt: TGTGCCAGCAGTTTTAGTCGGTGGGAGAGTACAGATACGCAGTATTTT

v_gene: TRBV4-2
abundance: .
d_gene: TRBD1
j_gene: TRBJ1-5
CDR3aa: CASSQAERGGGQPQHF
CDR3nt: TGTGCCAGCAGCCAAGCCGAGCGAGGGGGCGGACAGCCCCAGCATTTT

v_gene: TRBV4-3
abundance: once
d_gene: TRBD2
j_gene: TRBJ2-5
CDR3aa: CASSQDWASGRRQYF
CDR3nt: TGCGCCAGCAGCCAAGATTGGGCTAGCGGGAGGAGACAGTACTTC

v_gene: TRBV6-1
abundance: many
d_gene: .
j_gene: TRBJ2-7
CDR3aa: CASAPTSLLYEQYF
CDR3nt: TGTGCCAGCGCCCCAACGTCTCTTCTATACGAGCAGTACTTC

v_gene: TRBV19
abundance: .
d_gene: .
j_gene: TRBJ2-1
CDR3aa: CAGSEPRDRRQYEQFF
CDR3nt: TGTGCCGGTAGTGAGCCCCGGGACCGCCGACAATACGAGCAGTTCTTC

v_gene: TRBV4-1
abundance: .
d_gene: .
j_gene: TRBJ2-1
CDR3aa: CASSQDGTGTRNEQFF
CDR3nt: TGCGCCAGCAGCCAAGATGGAACGGGGACCCGCAATGAGCAGTTCTTC

v_gene: TRBV5-1
abundance: .
d_gene: TRBD1
j_gene: TRBJ1-2
CDR3aa: CASSFRDRYGYTF
CDR3nt: TGCGCCAGCAGCTTCCGGGACAGATATGGCTACACCTTC

v_gene: TRBV20-1
abundance: many
d_gene: TRBD2
j_gene: TRBJ2-1
CDR3aa: CSARGDYDFNEQFF
CDR3nt: TGCAGTGCTAGAGGGGACTACGATTTCAATGAGCAGTTCTTC

v_gene: TRBV7-8
abundance: many
d_gene: .
j_gene: TRBJ2-7
CDR3aa: CASSLFARRTETYEQYF
CDR3nt: TGTGCCAGCAGCTTATTCGCCAGGAGGACAGAGACCTACGAGCAGTACTTC

v_gene: TRBV10-3
abundance: .
d_gene: .
j_gene: TRBJ1-1
CDR3aa: CAITQDRINTEAFF
CDR3nt: TGTGCCATCACCCAAGACAGAATTAACACTGAAGCTTTCTTT

v_gene: TRBV28
abundance: many
d_gene: .
j_gene: TRBJ1-5
CDR3aa: CASSPDSYPRNQPQHF
CDR3nt: TGTGCCAGCAGTCCGGATTCGTACCCACGAAATCAGCCCCAGCATTTT

v_gene: TRBV25-1
abundance: few
d_gene: .
j_gene: TRBJ2-5
CDR3aa: CASSEPTGRETQYF
CDR3nt: TGTGCCAGCAGTGAACCCACAGGGCGGGAGACCCAGTACTTC

v_gene: TRBV24-1
abundance: few
d_gene: .
j_gene: TRBJ1-1
CDR3aa: CATRKGTNTEAFF
CDR3nt: TGTGCCACCAGGAAAGGGACAAACACTGAAGCTTTCTTT

v_gene: TRBV27
abundance: .
d_gene: TRBD2
j_gene: TRBJ2-7
CDR3aa: CASRISGGNNEQYF
CDR3nt: TGTGCCAGTCGAATCTCGGGGGGAAACAACGAGCAGTACTTC

v_gene: TRBV20-1
abundance: .
d_gene: .
j_gene: TRBJ1-5
CDR3aa: CSASEDRDNQPQHF
CDR3nt: TGCAGTGCTAGTGAGGATAGGGATAATCAGCCCCAGCATTTT

v_gene: TRBV29-1
abundance: .
d_gene: .
j_gene: TRBJ2-5
CDR3aa: CSVGFGQTQETQYF
CDR3nt: TGCAGCGTGGGATTCGGGCAGACTCAAGAGACCCAGTACTTC

v_gene: TRBV6-1
abundance: few
d_gene: .
j_gene: TRBJ1-5
CDR3aa: CASTDWGFLPLNQPQHF
CDR3nt: TGTGCCAGCACCGACTGGGGGTTTTTACCCCTGAATCAGCCCCAGCATTTT

v_gene: TRBV6-2/TRBV6-3
abundance: few
d_gene: TRBD1
j_gene: TRBJ2-2
CDR3aa: CASSYGRTGGVPNTGELFF
CDR3nt: TGTGCCAGCAGTTACGGTAGGACAGGGGGCGTTCCTAACACCGGGGAGCTGTTTTTT